A selection of T cell receptor beta chains follows, all from one sample in a study of cytomegalovirus exposure and HLA in healthy donors. Repertoires were generated with immunoSEQ multiplex PCR, while TCRdb's copy carries only in-frame clones and drops some. The sample lists some 170,000 clones, approximately 89% occurring once. The sample was PBMCs. These receptors all stem from a man aged 18 to 30 in good health and CMV-seropositive. Each CDR3 is given with its conserved first and last residue. The D gene is left open where the match is weak. Clone sizes are given selectively: once, few, many, or a class where the clone is expanded.

j_call clone_size d_call v_call cdr3_nt cdr3_aa
TRBJ2-1 . TRBD1 TRBV11-2 TGTGCCAGCAGCCTCGGACAGGGGTATTACAATGAGCAGTTCTTC CASSLGQGYYNEQFF
TRBJ2-1 . . TRBV21-1 TGTGCCAGCAGCCGACAGGGGCCGCGCAATGAGCAGTTCTTC CASSRQGPRNEQFF
TRBJ1-5 once TRBD1 TRBV4-2 TGTGCCAGCAGCCAAGAGAGGACCGGGACAGGGGTCCAGCCCCAGCATTTT CASSQERTGTGVQPQHF
TRBJ2-5 . TRBD2 TRBV27 TGTGCCAGCAGTCCAAGCGGGAATTACCAAGAGACCCAGTACTTC CASSPSGNYQETQYF
TRBJ2-7 once TRBD2 TRBV28 TGTGCCAGCAGTACTAGCGGGAGGTCCGGGCAGTACTTC CASSTSGRSGQYF
TRBJ2-5 . . TRBV5-1 TGCGCCAGCAGCTCTACCTCAGGGTTCCAAGAGACCCAGTACTTC CASSSTSGFQETQYF
TRBJ2-1 . TRBD2 TRBV27 TGTGCCAGCAGATTTAGCGGGAGCAATGAGCAGTTCTTC CASRFSGSNEQFF
TRBJ1-2 . TRBD1 TRBV4-1 TGCGCCAGCAGCCAGGCGGACAGGGGGCGACCGAACTATGGCTACACCTTC CASSQADRGRPNYGYTF
TRBJ2-4 . TRBD1 TRBV5-4 TGTGCCAGCAGCTTGGGGCAGGGGGCCTCCAAAAACATTCAGTACTTC CASSLGQGASKNIQYF
TRBJ2-2 . TRBD2 TRBV5-1 TGCGCCAGCAGCTTGGCCCCCCTAGCGGGAGTCGTGTATGCCGGGGAGCTGTTTTTT CASSLAPLAGVVYAGELFF
TRBJ2-1 . . TRBV11-2 TGTGCCAGCAGCTTAGTTCCCCAATCCTACAATGAGCAGTTCTTC CASSLVPQSYNEQFF
TRBJ2-3 . . TRBV6-6 TGTGCCAGCACGCGGGGAGATACGCAGTATTTT CASTRGDTQYF
TRBJ2-2 . . TRBV7-2 TGTGCCAGCAGCACTCGTCGTTCCGGGGAGCTGTTTTTT CASSTRRSGELFF
TRBJ2-7 . TRBD2 TRBV6-5 TGTGCCAGCAGTTACTCGAGCGGGGGGTACGAGCAGTACTTC CASSYSSGGYEQYF
TRBJ2-1 . . TRBV6-4 TGTGCCAGCAGTGACTCGGGAGGTAATGAGCAGTTCTTC CASSDSGGNEQFF
TRBJ2-5 . TRBD1 TRBV23-1 TGCGCCAGCAGTCAATCGAGAACAGGGGATCTGCGGGAGACCCAGTACTTC CASSQSRTGDLRETQYF